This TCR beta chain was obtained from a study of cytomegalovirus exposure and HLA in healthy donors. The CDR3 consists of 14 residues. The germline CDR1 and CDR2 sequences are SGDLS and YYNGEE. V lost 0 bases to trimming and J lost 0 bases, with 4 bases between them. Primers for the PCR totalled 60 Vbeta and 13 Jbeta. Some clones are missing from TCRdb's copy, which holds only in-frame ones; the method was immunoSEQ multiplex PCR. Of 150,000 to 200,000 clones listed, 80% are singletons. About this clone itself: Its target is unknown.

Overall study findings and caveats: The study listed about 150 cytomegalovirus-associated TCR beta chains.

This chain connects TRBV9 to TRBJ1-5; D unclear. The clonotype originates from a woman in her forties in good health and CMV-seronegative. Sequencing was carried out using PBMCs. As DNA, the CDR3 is TGTGCCAGCAGCGTAGACGGTAGCAATCAGCCCCAGCATTTT. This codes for CASSVDGSNQPQHF. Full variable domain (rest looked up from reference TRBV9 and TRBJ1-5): DSGVTQTPKHLITATGQRVTLRCSPRSGDLSVYWYQQSLDQGLQFLIQYYNGEERAKGNILERFSAQQFPDLHSELNLSSLELGDSALYFCASSVDGSNQPQHFGDGTRLSIL.